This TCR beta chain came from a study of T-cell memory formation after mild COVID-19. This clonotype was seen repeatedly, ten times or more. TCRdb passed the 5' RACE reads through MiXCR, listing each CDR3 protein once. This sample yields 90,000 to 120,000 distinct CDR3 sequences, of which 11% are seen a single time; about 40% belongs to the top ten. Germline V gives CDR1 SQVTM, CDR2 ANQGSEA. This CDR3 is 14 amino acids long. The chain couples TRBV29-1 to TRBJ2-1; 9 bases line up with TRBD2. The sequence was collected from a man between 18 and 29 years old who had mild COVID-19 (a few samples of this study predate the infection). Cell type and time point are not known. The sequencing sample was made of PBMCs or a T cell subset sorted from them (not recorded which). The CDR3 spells CSARLAESYNEQFF. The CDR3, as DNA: TGCAGTGCAAGACTAGCGGAGTCCTACAATGAGCAGTTCTTC.